The present TCR beta chain was sequenced within a study of blood T cell repertoires in COVID-19. At the level of the study: Collection of acute and convalescent COVID-19 samples took place in the United States, Italy and Spain. The cDNA or gDNA used as material had been derived from T cells, B-cell-depleted T cells, or PBMCs.

Seattle's enrolled individuals joined amid active infection and were then monitored longitudinally. Using immunoSEQ multiplex PCR, the repertoire was profiled, and TCRdb retains in-frame clones only, with some absent. The profile shows hundreds of thousands of clones, 65% to 90% of them singletons. The CDR3 has 14 amino acids. The V and J ends lost 1 base and 1 base respectively, with 4 bases between them. Germline V gene data show CDR1 as MNHNS and CDR2 as SASEGT. The genes are TRBV6-1 and TRBJ2-2; D gene unclear. The sample taken for sequencing was peripheral blood. The TCR sequence derives from a man in his forties or fifties with COVID-19, enrolled during active disease. The CDR3 is CASSEVWNTGELFF. Written as DNA, the CDR3 is TGTGCCAGCAGTGAAGTCTGGAACACCGGGGAGCTGTTTTTT.